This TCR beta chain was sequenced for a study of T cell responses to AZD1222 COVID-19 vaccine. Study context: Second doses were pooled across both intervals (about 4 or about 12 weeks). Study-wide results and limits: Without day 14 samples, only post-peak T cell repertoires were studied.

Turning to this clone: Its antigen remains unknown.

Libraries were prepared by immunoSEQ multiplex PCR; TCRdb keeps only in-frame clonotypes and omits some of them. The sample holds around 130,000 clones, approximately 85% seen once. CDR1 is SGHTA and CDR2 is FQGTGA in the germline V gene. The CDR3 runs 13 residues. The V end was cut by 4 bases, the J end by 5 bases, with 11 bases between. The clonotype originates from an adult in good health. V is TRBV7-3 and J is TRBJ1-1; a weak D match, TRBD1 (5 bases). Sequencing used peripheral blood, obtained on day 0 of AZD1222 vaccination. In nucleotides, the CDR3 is TGTGCCAGCAGCTACTTTGGGGCGACTGAAGCTTTCTTT. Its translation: CASSYFGATEAFF.